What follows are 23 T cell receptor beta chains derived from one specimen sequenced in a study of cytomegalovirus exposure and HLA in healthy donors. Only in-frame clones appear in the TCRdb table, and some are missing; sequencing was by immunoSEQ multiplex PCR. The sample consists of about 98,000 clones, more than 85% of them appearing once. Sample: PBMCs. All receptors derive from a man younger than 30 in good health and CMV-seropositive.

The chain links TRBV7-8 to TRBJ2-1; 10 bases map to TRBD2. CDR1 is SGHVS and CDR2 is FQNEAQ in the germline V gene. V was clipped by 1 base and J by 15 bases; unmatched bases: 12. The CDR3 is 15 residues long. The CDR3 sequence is CASSLGLSSGGWGFF. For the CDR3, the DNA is TGTGCCAGCAGCTTAGGTTTGTCTAGCGGGGGATGGGGGTTCTTC.

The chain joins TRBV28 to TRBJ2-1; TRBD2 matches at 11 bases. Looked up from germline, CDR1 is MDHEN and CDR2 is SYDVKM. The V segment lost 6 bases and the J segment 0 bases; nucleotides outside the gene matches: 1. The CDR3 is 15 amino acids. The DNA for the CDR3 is TGTGCCAGCAGCACTAGCGGGAGCTCCTACAATGAGCAGTTCTTC. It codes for CASSTSGSSYNEQFF.

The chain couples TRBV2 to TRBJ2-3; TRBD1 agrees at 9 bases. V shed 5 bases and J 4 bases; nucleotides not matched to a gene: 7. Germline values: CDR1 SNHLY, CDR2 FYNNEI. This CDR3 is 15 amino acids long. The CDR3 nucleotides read TGTGCCAGCAGTACCCGACAGGGGGGCGCAGATACGCAGTATTTT. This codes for CASSTRQGGADTQYF.

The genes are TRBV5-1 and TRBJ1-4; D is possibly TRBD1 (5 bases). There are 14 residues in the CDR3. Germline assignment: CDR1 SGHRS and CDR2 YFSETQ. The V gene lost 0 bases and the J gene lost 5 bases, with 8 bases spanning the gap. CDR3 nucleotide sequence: TGCGCCAGCAGCTTGGGTGGGGCAAATGAAAAACTGTTTTTT. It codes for CASSLGGANEKLFF.

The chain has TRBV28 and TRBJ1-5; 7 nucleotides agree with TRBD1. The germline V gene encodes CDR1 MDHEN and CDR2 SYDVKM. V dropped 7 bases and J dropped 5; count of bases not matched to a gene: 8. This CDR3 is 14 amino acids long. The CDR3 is CASIRGQAYQPQHF. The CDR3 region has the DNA TGTGCCAGCATCAGAGGACAGGCTTATCAGCCCCAGCATTTT.

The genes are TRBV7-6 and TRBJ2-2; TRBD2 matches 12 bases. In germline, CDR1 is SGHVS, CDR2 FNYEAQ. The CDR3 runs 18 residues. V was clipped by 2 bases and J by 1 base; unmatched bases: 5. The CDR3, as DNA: TGTGCCAGCAGCTTAACCCCGGGACTAGCGGGGAACACCGGGGAGCTGTTTTTT. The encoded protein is CASSLTPGLAGNTGELFF. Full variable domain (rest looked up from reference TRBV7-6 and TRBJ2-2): GAGVSQSPRYKVTKRGQDVALRCDPISGHVSLYWYRQALGQGPEFLTYFNYEAQQDKSGLPNDRFSAERPEGSISTLTIQRTEQRDSAMYRCASSLTPGLAGNTGELFFGEGSRLTVL.

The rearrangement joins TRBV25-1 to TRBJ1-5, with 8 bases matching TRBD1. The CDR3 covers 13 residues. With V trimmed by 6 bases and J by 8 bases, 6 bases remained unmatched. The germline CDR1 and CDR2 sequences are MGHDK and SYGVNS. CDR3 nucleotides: TGTGCCAGCAGGGGACAGGCCCTAGAGCCCCAGCATTTT. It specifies CASRGQALEPQHF.

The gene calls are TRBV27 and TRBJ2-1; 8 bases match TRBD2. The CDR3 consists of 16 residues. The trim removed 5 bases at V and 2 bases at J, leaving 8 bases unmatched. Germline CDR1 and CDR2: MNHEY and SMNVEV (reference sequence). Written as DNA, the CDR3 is TGTGCCAGCAGTCCCCAGTATAGCGGGACCTACAATGAGCAGTTCTTC. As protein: CASSPQYSGTYNEQFF.

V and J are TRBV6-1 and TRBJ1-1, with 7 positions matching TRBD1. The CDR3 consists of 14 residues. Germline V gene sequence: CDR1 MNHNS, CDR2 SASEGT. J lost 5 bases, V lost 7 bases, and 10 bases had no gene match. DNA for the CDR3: TGTGCCAGCACCACTCGCAGGGGGGATACTGAAGCTTTCTTT. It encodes CASTTRRGDTEAFF.

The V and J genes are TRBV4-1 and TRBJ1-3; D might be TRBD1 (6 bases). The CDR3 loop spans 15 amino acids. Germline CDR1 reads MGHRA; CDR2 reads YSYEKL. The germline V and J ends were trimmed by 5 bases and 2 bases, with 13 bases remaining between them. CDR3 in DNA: TGCGCCAGCAGCGCATTAACAGGGCCTGGAAACACCATATATTTT. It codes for CASSALTGPGNTIYF.

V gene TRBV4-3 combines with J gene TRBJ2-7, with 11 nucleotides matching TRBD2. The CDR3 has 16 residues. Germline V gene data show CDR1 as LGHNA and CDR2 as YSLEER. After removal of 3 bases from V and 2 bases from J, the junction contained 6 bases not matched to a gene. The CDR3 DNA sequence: TGCGCCAGCAGCCACGCCTGGACTAGCGGGCCCTACGAGCAGTACTTC. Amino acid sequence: CASSHAWTSGPYEQYF.

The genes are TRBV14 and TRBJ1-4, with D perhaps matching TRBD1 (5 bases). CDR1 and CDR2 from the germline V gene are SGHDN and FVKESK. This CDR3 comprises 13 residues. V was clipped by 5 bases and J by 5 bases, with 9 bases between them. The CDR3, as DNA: TGTGCCAGCAGCGTTCGGGGGAATGAAAAACTGTTTTTT. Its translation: CASSVRGNEKLFF.

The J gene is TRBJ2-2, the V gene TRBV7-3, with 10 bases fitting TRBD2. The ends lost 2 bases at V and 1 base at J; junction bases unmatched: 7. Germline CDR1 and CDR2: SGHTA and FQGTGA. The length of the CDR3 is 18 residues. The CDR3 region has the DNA TGTGCCAGCAGCTTATCGTGGGCTAGCGGGGGGAACACCGGGGAGCTGTTTTTT. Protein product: CASSLSWASGGNTGELFF.

The CDR3 loop is CASSSPDLGYEQYF. The CDR3 coding sequence is TGTGCCAGCAGTTCGCCGGACTTGGGGTACGAGCAGTACTTC. The genes are TRBV28 and TRBJ2-7; the D gene is possibly TRBD2 (5 bases). The CDR3 is 14 amino acids. Trimming cost V 4 bases and J 4 bases, with 14 bases left between them. Germline V gene data show CDR1 as MDHEN and CDR2 as SYDVKM.

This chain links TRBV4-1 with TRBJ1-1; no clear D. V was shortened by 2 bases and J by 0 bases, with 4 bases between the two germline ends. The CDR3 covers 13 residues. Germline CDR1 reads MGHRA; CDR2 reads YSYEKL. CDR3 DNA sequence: TGCGCCAGCAGCCAACAGGTGAACACTGAAGCTTTCTTT. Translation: CASSQQVNTEAFF.

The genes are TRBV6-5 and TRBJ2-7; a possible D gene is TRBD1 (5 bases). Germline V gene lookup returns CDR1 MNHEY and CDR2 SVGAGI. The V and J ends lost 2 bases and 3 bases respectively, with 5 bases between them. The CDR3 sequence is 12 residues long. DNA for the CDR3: TGTGCCAGCAGTTACCAGGGCTACGAGCAGTACTTC. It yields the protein CASSYQGYEQYF.

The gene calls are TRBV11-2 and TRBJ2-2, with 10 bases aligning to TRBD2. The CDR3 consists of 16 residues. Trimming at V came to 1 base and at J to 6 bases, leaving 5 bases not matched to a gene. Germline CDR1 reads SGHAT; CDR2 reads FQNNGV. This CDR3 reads CASSLGLAGDPGELFF. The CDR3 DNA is TGTGCCAGCAGCTTAGGGCTAGCGGGAGACCCCGGGGAGCTGTTTTTT.

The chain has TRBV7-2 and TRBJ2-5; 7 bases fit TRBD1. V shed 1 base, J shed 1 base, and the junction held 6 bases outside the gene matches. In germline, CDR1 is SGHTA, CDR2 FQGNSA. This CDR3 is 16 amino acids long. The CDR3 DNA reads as TGTGCCAGCAGCTTAGTGGGGACAGCCCTCCAAGAGACCCAGTACTTC. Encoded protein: CASSLVGTALQETQYF.

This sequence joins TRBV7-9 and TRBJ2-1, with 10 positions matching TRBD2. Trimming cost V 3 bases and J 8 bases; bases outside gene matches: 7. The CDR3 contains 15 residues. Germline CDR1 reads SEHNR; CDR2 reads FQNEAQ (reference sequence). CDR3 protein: CASSFTSGAADEQFF. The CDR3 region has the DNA TGTGCCAGCAGCTTCACTAGCGGGGCGGCCGATGAGCAGTTCTTC.

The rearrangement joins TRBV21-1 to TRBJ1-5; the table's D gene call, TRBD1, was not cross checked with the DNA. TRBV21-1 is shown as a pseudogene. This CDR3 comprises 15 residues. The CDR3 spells CASSKLGERTEPQHF. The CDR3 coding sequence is TGTGCCAGCAGCAAATTGGGCGAGAGAACAGAGCCCCAGCATTTT.

The CDR3 coding sequence is TGTGCCAGCAGCCTAACTAGCGGGAGTACAGATACGCAGTATTTT. This codes for CASSLTSGSTDTQYF. The chain combines TRBV13 with TRBJ2-3; TRBD2 matches 11 bases. The CDR3 extends over 15 amino acids. The ends lost 5 bases at V and 3 bases at J; junction bases unmatched: 4. The germline gives CDR1 PRHDT, CDR2 FYEKMQ (reference sequence). The full variable domain, completed using reference TRBV13 and TRBJ2-3, is AAGVIQSPRHLIKEKRETATLKCYPIPRHDTVYWYQQGPGQDPQFLISFYEKMQSDKGSIPDRFSAQQFSDYHSELNMSSLELGDSALYFCASSLTSGSTDTQYFGPGTRLTVL.

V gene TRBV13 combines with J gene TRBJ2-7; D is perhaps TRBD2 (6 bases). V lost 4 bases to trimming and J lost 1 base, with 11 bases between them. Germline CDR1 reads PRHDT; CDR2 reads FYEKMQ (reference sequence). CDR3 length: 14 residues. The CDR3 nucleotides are TGTGCCAGCAGCTCGGGACTTAAATCCTACGAGCAGTACTTC. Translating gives CASSSGLKSYEQYF.

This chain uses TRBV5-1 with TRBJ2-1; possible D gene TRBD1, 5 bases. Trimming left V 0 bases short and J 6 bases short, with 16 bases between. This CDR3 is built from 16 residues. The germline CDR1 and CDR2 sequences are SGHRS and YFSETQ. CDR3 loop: CASSLGTNALINEQFF. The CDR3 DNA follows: TGCGCCAGCAGCTTGGGGACAAATGCACTTATCAATGAGCAGTTCTTC. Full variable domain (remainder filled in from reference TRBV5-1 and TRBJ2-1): KAGVTQTPRYLIKTRGQQVTLSCSPISGHRSVSWYQQTPGQGLQFLFEYFSETQRNKGNFPGRFSGRQFSNSRSEMNVSTLELGDSALYLCASSLGTNALINEQFFGPGTRLTVL.